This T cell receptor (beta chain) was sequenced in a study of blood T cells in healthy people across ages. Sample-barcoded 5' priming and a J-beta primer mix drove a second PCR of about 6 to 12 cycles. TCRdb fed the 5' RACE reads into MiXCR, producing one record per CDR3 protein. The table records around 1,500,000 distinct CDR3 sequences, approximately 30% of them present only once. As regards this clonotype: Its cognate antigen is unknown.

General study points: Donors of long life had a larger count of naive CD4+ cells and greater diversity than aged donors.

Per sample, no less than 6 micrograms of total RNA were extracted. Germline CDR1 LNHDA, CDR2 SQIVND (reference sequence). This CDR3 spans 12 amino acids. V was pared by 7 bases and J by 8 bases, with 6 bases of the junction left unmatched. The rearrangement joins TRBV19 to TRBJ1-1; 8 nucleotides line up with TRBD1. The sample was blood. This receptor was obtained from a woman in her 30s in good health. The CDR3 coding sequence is TGTGCCAGTATCGGACAGGGAGGCGAAGCTTTCTTT. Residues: CASIGQGGEAFF.